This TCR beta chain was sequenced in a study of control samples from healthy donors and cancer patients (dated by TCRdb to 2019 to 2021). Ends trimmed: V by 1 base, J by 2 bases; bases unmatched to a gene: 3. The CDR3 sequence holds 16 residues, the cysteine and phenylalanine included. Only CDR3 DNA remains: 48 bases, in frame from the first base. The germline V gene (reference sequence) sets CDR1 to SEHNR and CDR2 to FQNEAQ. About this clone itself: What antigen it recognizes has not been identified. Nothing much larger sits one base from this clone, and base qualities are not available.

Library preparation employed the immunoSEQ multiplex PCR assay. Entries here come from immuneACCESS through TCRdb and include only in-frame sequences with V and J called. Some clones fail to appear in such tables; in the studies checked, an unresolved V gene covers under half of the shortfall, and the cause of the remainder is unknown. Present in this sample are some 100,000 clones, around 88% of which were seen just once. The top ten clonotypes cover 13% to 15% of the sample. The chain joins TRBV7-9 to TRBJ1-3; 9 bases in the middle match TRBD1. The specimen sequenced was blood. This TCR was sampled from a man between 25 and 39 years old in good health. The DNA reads TGTGCCAGCAGCTTAGGGGACAGGGTTCCTGGAAACACCATATATTTT. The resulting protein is CASSLGDRVPGNTIYF.